Following are 16 T cell receptor beta chains from one sample sequenced in a study of cytotoxic CD8 clonotypes in ibrutinib-treated CLL. Assay used: immunoSEQ multiplex PCR; TCRdb lists only in-frame clones, some missing. The sample consists of 17,000 or so clones, over 70% of them appearing once. Sample: PBMCs, taken before ibrutinib treatment. The receptor source for this set is a human donor with chronic lymphocytic leukemia.

The chain combines TRBV4-2 with TRBJ2-7; 8 bases fit TRBD1. Germline V gene lookup returns CDR1 LGHNA and CDR2 YNFKEQ. The V gene end was trimmed by 2 bases and the J gene end by 2 bases; junction bases not matched to a gene: 5. The CDR3 covers 15 residues. Written as DNA, the CDR3 is TGTGCCAGCAGCCAAAATAGGGACAGGACCTACGAGCAGTACTTC. Amino acids: CASSQNRDRTYEQYF.

The chain uses TRBV4-2 and TRBJ2-1; TRBD2 might be the D (5 bases). CDR3 length: 16 amino acids. V was trimmed by 0 bases and J by 4 bases, leaving 13 bases between them. Germline CDR1 reads LGHNA; CDR2 reads YNFKEQ. CDR3 nucleotides: TGTGCCAGCAGCCAAGAATACGATGAGGGATACAATGAGCAGTTCTTC. Translated: CASSQEYDEGYNEQFF.

This clone was seen only a few times. The chain joins TRBV27 to TRBJ2-7, with a possible D match to TRBD1 (5 bases). V lost 1 base to trimming and J lost 6 bases, with 13 bases between them. Germline CDR1 MNHEY, CDR2 SMNVEV (reference sequence). The CDR3 runs to 14 residues. CDR3 nucleotide sequence: TGTGCCAGCAGTTTATTCGGACAAGGCCTCGAGCAGTACTTC. It codes for CASSLFGQGLEQYF.

This chain links TRBV11-1 with TRBJ2-1; D may be TRBD2 (6 bases). Between the trimmed V and J ends, which lost 1 base and 12 bases, there was a span of 13 bases. The V gene's germline CDR1 is SGHAT and CDR2 FQDESV (reference sequence). The CDR3 totals 13 residues. This CDR3 reads CASSLGRWGGQFF. The CDR3 DNA is TGTGCCAGCAGCTTAGGGCGTTGGGGAGGGCAGTTCTTC.

The V call is TRBV7-9, the J call TRBJ2-7, with unresolved D. Trimming cost V 5 bases and J 6 bases, with 20 bases left between them. The V gene's germline CDR1 is SEHNR and CDR2 FQNEAQ (reference sequence). This CDR3 region has 15 residues. CDR3 nucleotides: TGTGCCAGCAGCCGGGCCCCGGGCCAGATCCGCGAGCAGTACTTC. This gives the protein CASSRAPGQIREQYF.

V is TRBV5-4 and J is TRBJ2-2; TRBD1 might be the D (5 bases). The CDR3 runs to 12 residues. The V gene lost 7 bases and the J gene lost 2 bases, with 6 bases spanning the gap. Germline-derived CDR1 and CDR2 are SGHNT and YYREEE (reference sequence). As DNA, the CDR3 is TGTGCCAGCGGACAAAACACCGGGGAGCTGTTTTTT. It is translated as CASGQNTGELFF. The full variable domain, with the rest looked up from reference TRBV5-4 and TRBJ2-2, is ETGVTQSPTHLIKTRGQQVTLRCSSQSGHNTVSWYQQALGQGPQFIFQYYREEENGRGNFPPRFSGLQFPNYSSELNVNALELDDSALYLCASGQNTGELFFGEGSRLTVL.

In its sample, this clone was seen a few times. The chain carries TRBV27 and TRBJ1-1; no firm D call. CDR1 and CDR2 (germline): MNHEY, SMNVEV (reference sequence). The CDR3 is made up of 14 amino acids. Between the trimmed V and J ends, which lost 6 bases and 3 bases, there was a span of 14 bases. CDR3 bases: TGTGCCAGCAGGCTGCAACCGGTTTACACTGAAGCTTTCTTT. Protein: CASRLQPVYTEAFF.

The CDR3 DNA sequence: TGTGCCATCAGTGAACCCGCCAAATCGAACACTGAAGCTTTCTTT. Its protein product is CAISEPAKSNTEAFF. This chain joins TRBV10-3 and TRBJ1-1; no reliable D call. The germline V gene has CDR1 ENHRY and CDR2 SYGVKD. Trimming removed 3 bases at V and 1 base at J, with 12 bases between. The CDR3 is 15 amino acids.

V gene TRBV6-5 combines with J gene TRBJ2-3; 8 bases are a match to TRBD2. Unmatched junction bases numbered 5, after V lost 6 bases and J lost 0 bases. This CDR3 has 15 residues. From germline, CDR1 is MNHEY and CDR2 SVGAGI. The CDR3 nucleotides read TGTGCCAGCAGGCTTAGCGGGGCTAGCACAGATACGCAGTATTTT. It translates to CASRLSGASTDTQYF.

This rearrangement joins TRBV27 to TRBJ2-1, with TRBD2 matching 7 bases. This CDR3 comprises 14 residues. Germline V gene lookup returns CDR1 MNHEY and CDR2 SMNVEV (reference sequence). The V and J ends lost 8 bases and 2 bases, in that order; junction bases with no gene match: 6. CDR3 in DNA: TGTGCCAGCGGGGGGGACGGGACCTACAATGAGCAGTTCTTC. Protein: CASGGDGTYNEQFF.

The rearrangement uses TRBV5-5 and TRBJ2-1; no firm D call. Germline V CDR1 and CDR2: SGHKS, YYEKEE (reference sequence). V gave up 0 bases and J gave up 8 bases, with 12 bases separating them. The length of the CDR3 is 14 residues. The CDR3 bases are TGTGCCAGCAGCTTGGGGAAACTATTCGATGAGCAGTTCTTC. It encodes CASSLGKLFDEQFF.

J is TRBJ2-7 and V is TRBV5-1; TRBD2 matches 8 bases. Germline V gene lookup returns CDR1 SGHRS and CDR2 YFSETQ. V dropped 0 bases and J dropped 6; count of bases not matched to a gene: 11. The CDR3 sequence is 16 residues long. The CDR3 region has the DNA TGCGCCAGCAGCTTGGCGGATGGACGGGAGGGCCGCGAGCAGTACTTC. Translating gives CASSLADGREGREQYF.

This clone came up once. This sequence joins TRBV7-9 and TRBJ2-3, with D perhaps matching TRBD2 (6 bases). This CDR3 is built from 12 residues. Germline values: CDR1 SEHNR, CDR2 FQNEAQ (reference sequence). V shed 7 bases and J shed 6 bases, with 11 bases lying between them. CDR3 bases: TGTGCCAGCAAGGGACTTTTTGATACGCAGTATTTT. It yields the protein CASKGLFDTQYF.

The chain carries TRBV18 and TRBJ2-5; no clear D. The germline V gene encodes CDR1 KGHSH and CDR2 LQKENI. This CDR3 region has 12 residues. V shed 5 bases and J shed 1 base, with 5 bases lying between them. DNA of the CDR3: TGTGCCAGCTCAGGGTCCCAAGAGACCCAGTACTTC. This gives the protein CASSGSQETQYF.

Here the CDR3 reads CSVEVVPYEQYF. CDR3 nucleotides: TGCAGCGTTGAAGTGGTGCCGTACGAGCAGTACTTC. This rearrangement joins TRBV29-1 to TRBJ2-7; D remains ambiguous. Trimming pared 1 base from V and 4 bases from J, leaving 8 bases between. The CDR3 is 12 residues long. Germline CDR1 and CDR2: SQVTM and ANQGSEA.

This clone came up once. This sequence joins TRBV6-5 and TRBJ2-3, with 9 bases matching TRBD1. CDR3 size: 16 residues. The V gene's germline CDR1 is MNHEY and CDR2 SVGAGI. The J segment lost 5 bases and the V segment lost 0 bases, leaving 6 bases of the junction unmatched. CDR3 nucleotides: TGTGCCAGCAGTTACTCGATCGGGACAGGGTTAGATACGCAGTATTTT. The encoded protein is CASSYSIGTGLDTQYF.